Listed here is a single T cell receptor (beta chain). The sample comes from a study of blood T cell repertoires in COVID-19. CDR1 LGHNA and CDR2 YNFKEQ come from the germline V gene. This CDR3 is 21 amino acids long. The V segment lost 0 bases and the J segment 9 bases; nucleotides outside the gene matches: 21. The table came from immunoSEQ multiplex PCR; TCRdb's copy has only in-frame clones and leaves some out. The sample consists of about 200,000 clones, about four fifths of them appearing once. This rearrangement joins TRBV4-2 to TRBJ1-5; TRBD1 aligns across 12 bases. This clonotype was obtained from a man aged 40-49 years who had recovered from COVID-19. The sample comprised PBMCs or T cells enriched from blood (not recorded which). The CDR3 DNA reads TGTGCCAGCAGCCAAGATGCTTTCCCGGGACAGGGGGCAGGAAGGTTCAGGCCCCAGCATTTT. The encoded protein is CASSQDAFPGQGAGRFRPQHF.